This TCR beta chain is drawn from a study of shared clonotypes between healthy human individuals. The genomic DNA of each subset was split evenly across several immunoSEQ plates. As handled by the study authors: ImmunoSEQ only sent back junction sequences with no quality scores, so filtering was done differently. Using immunoSEQ multiplex PCR, the repertoire was profiled, and TCRdb retains in-frame clones only, with some absent. V and J calls and clone size are as listed in that table; D and trimming were resolved from the DNA. The table records approximately 510,000 clones, 79% of them present only once. A remark on this clone: Its antigen is unidentified.

The germline V gene encodes CDR1 SGHRS and CDR2 YFSETQ. The CDR3 consists of 13 residues. Adult Caucasians living in Nashville, Tennessee made up all of the donors. The study, taken as a whole, reports: Represented diversity (both genetic and exposure-history) was limited by the small number of donors.

What was sequenced was PBMCs. The source is a woman aged 40 to 50 in good health. Some clones in this sample may be carry-over from other donors' samples. The chain recombines TRBV5-1 with TRBJ2-5; D perhaps matches TRBD1 (6 bases). The end of the DNA is better explained by TRBJ2-7, so the J call may be wrong. CDR3 nucleotide sequence: TGCGCCAGCAGCTTCCAGGGGAACTACGAGCAGTACTTC. Protein product: CASSFQGNYEQYF.